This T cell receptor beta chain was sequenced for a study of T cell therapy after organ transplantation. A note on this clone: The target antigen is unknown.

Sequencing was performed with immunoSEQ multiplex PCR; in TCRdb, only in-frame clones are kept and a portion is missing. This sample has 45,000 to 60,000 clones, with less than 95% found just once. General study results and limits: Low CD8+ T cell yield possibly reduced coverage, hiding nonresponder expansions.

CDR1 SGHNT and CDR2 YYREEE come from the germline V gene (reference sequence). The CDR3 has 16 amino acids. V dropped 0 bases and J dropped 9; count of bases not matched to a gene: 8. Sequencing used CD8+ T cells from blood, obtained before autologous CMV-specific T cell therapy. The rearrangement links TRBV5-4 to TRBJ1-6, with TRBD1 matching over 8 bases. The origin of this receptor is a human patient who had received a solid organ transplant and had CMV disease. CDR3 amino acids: CASSLGTGFLGSPLHF. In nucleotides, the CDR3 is TGTGCCAGCAGCTTGGGGACAGGGTTTTTAGGTTCACCCCTCCACTTT.